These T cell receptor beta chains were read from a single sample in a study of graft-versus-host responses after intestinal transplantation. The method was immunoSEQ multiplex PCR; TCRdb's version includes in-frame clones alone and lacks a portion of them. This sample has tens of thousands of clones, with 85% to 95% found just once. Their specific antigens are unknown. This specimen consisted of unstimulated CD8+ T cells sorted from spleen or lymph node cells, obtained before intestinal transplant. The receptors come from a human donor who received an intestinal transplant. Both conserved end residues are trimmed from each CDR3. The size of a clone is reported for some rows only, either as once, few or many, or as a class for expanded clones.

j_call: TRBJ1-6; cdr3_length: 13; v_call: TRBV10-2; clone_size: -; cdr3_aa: ASRSSGQFNSPLH
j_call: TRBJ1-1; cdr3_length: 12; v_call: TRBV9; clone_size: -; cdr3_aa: ASSVQGANTEAF
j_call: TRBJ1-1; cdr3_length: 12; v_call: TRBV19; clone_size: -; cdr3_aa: ASSIVSGAAEAF
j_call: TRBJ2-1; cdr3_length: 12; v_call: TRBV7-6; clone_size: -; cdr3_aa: ASSPSHGYNEQF
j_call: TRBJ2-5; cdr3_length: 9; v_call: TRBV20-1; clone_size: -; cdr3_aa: SPRGGETQY
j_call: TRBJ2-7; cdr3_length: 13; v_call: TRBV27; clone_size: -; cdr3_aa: ASSYGLSASYEQY
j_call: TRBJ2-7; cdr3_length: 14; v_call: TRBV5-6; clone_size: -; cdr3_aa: ASSWRLAGDPYEQY
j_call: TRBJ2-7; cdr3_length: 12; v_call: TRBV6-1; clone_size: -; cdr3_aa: ASRLGGEGYEQY
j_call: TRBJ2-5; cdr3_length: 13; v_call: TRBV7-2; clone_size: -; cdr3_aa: ASSPRGYDQETQY
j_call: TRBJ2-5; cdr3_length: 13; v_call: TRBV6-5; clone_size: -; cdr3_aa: ASRLAGGPLETQY
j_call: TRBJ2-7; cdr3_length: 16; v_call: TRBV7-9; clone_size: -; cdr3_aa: ASSSRETPGQSSYEQY
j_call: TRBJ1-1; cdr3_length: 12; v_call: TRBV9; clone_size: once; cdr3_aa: ASRDTSRGTEAF
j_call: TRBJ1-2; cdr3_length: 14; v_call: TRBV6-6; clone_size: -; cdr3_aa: ASRGQGAGAGYGYT
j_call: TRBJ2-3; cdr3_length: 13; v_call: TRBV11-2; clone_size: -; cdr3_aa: ASSLEVAGVDTQY
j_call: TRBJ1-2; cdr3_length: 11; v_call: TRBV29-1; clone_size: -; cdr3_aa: SVKGTPDYGYT
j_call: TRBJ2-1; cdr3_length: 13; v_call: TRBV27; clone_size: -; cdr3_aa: ASRAGTGSYNEQF
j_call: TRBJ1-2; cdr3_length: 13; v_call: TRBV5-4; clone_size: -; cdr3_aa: ASSLTGGAPNGYT
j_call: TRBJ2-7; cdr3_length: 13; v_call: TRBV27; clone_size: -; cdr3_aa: ASGSGGTGGYEQY
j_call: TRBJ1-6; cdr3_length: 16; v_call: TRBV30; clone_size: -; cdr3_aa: AWDWGHETGARNSPLH
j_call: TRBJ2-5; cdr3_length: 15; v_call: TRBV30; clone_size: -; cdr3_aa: AWSAVGLGTGLETQY
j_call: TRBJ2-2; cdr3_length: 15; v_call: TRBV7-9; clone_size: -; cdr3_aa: ASSLAKASTNTGELF
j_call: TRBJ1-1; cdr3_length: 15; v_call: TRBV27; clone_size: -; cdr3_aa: ASSLGGEGRRYTEAF
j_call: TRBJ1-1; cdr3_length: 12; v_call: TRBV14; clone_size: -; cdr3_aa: ASSQADSATEAF
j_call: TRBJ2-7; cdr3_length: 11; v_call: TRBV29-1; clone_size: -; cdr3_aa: SVGQGASYEQY
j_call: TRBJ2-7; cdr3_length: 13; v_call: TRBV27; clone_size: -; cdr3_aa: TSSLRAGETYEQY
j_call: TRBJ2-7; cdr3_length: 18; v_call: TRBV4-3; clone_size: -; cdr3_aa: ASSQEVVGPLAGGLYEQY
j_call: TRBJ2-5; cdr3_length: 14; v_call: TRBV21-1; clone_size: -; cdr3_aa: ASSPHRGCDQETQY
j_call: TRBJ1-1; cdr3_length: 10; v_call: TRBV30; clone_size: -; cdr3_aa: AWRDMNTEAF
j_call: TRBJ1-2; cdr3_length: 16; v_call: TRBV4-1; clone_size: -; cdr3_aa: ASSLEFNPGQSRYGYT
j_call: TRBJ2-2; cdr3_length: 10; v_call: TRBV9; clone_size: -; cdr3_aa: ASSAQGGELF
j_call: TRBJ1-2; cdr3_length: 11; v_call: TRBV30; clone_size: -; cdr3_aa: AWSVTGRDGYT
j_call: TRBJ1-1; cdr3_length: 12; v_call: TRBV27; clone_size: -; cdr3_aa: ASSTRGPGTEAF
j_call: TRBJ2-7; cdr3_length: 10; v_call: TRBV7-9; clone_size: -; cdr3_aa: ASSFSRDEQY
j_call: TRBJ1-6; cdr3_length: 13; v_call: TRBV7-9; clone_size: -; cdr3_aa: ASSSDRQQNSPLH
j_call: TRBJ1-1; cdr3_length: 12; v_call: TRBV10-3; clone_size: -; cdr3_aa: AISPRGVNTEAF
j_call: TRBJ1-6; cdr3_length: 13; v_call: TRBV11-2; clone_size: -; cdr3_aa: ASSLGGGAGSPLH
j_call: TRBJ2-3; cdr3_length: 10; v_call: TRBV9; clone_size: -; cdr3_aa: ASTGKTDTQY
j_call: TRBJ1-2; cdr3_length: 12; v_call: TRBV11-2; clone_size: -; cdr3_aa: ASSINPAIYGYT
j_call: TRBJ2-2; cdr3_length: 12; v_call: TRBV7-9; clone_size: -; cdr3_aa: ASSPTGGTGELF
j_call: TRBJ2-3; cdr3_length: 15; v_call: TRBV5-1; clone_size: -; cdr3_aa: ASSPPIAGGQADTQY
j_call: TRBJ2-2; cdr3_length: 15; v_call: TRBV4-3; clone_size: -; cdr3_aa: ASSPFPTGGDTGELF
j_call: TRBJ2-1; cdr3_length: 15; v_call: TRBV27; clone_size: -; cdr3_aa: ASSLASGGASYNEQF
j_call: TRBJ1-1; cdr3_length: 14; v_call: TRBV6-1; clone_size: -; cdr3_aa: ASSEEDSQPNTEAF
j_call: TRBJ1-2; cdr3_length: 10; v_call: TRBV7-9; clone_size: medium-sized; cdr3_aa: ASSYTNYGYT
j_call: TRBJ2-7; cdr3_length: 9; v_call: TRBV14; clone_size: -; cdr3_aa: ASSQGGEQY
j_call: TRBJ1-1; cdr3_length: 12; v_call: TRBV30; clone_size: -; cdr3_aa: AGVFSHRNTEAF
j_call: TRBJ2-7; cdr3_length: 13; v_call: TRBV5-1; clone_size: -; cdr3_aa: ASSLGVSGGYEQY
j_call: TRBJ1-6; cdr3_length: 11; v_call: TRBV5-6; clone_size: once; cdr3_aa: ASSGTGNSPLH
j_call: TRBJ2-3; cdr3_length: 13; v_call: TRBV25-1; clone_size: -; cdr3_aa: ASSEYEGAPDTQY
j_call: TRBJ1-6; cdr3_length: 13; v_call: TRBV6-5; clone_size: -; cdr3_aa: ASSRRQDVNSPLH
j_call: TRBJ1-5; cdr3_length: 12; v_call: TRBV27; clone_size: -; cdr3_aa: ASSPGFVNQPQH
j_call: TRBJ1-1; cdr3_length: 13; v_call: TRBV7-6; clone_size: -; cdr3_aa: ASSLVEGVNTEAF
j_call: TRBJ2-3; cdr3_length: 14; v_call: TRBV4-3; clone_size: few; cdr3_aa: ASSQGLAGGTDTQY